Each of the 18 T cell receptor beta chains below was sequenced from the same sample in a study of CD8 T cells in Susac syndrome (dated by TCRdb to the late 2010s). The library relied on the immunoSEQ multiplex PCR assay. RNA was extracted using the RNeasy kit, and about 0.45 to 1 ug of the RNA was reverse transcribed with random hexamers. The public reads were reanalyzed by TCRdb: fastp trimming at Q25, MiXCR alignment, in-frame beta chains only. Identical CDR3 protein sequences are pooled into one entry, listed with their most common genes and DNA. The sample yields some 190,000 distinct CDR3 sequences; around 93% were counted once. The ten largest account for around 0.1% of the sample. The sample taken for sequencing was CD4+ T cells from PBMCs. These receptors were obtained from a human donor in good health.

This rearrangement joins TRBV5-6 to TRBJ2-1; perhaps TRBD1 as D (6 bases). The germline V gene has CDR1 SGHDT and CDR2 YYEEEE. CDR3 size: 14 residues. V was pared by 4 bases and J by 3 bases, with 11 bases between. This CDR3 is CASSPGQIYNEQFF. CDR3 DNA: TGTGCCAGCAGCCCTGGACAGATCTACAATGAGCAGTTCTTC.

The chain carries TRBV7-3 and TRBJ1-2; no clear D gene. V lost 7 bases and J 2 bases, leaving 14 bases between the germline ends. This CDR3 is 14 amino acids long. The germline V gene encodes CDR1 SGHTA and CDR2 FQGTGA. CDR3: CASTPGPTNYGYTF. The DNA for the CDR3 is TGTGCCAGCACCCCCGGACCAACCAACTATGGCTACACCTTC.

This chain connects TRBV6-6 to TRBJ2-7; maybe TRBD2 (5 bases). V was clipped by 8 bases and J by 2 bases, with 13 bases between them. The CDR3 spans 13 residues. CDR1 is MNHNY, CDR2 SVGAGI, per germline (reference sequence). CDR3 protein: CASGRDRTYEQYF. The CDR3 DNA is TGTGCCAGCGGACGGGATCGGACCTACGAGCAGTACTTC.

V usage is TRBV2 and J usage is TRBJ2-2; D is ambiguous. Trimming stripped 6 bases from V and 6 bases from J, with 14 bases between. Germline-derived CDR1 and CDR2 are SNHLY and FYNNEI. There are 14 residues in the CDR3. CDR3 sequence (DNA): TGTGCCAGCAGCCGGACGGTTTTAGCCGGGGAGCTGTTTTTT. This encodes CASSRTVLAGELFF.

The chain employs TRBV7-9 and TRBJ2-7; no definite D call. The ends were cut back, 3 bases at V and 7 bases at J, with 7 bases in the middle. The CDR3 is 11 residues long. Germline CDR1 is SEHNR and CDR2 is FQNEAQ (reference sequence). This CDR3 reads CASSFLREQYF. The CDR3 DNA is TGTGCCAGCAGCTTCTTGCGGGAGCAGTACTTC.

The gene calls are TRBV29-1 and TRBJ2-1, with D maybe TRBD2 (6 bases). The CDR3 contains 14 residues. The V end lost 5 bases, the J end lost 2 bases, and 13 bases lay between the germline ends. The germline V gene encodes CDR1 SQVTM and CDR2 ANQGSEA. This CDR3 reads CSVWRRDPYNEQFF. For the CDR3, the DNA is TGCAGCGTTTGGAGGAGGGACCCCTACAATGAGCAGTTCTTC.

The chain uses TRBV7-9 and TRBJ2-7; tentative D call: TRBD1 (6 bases). Germline CDR1 is SEHNR and CDR2 is FQNEAQ (reference sequence). The V gene lost 7 bases and the J gene lost 6 bases, with 22 bases spanning the gap. The CDR3 loop spans 15 amino acids. The CDR3 is CASIDITTGSSEQYV. Here the CDR3 DNA reads TGTGCCAGCATCGACATAACGACAGGATCCAGCGAGCAGTACGTC.

The rearrangement uses TRBV19 and TRBJ1-2, with a possible D match to TRBD1 (5 bases). CDR1 is LNHDA, CDR2 SQIVND, per germline (reference sequence). With 6 bases removed from V and 4 bases from J, the gap between germline ends came to 9 bases. This CDR3 is 12 amino acids long. The CDR3 DNA follows: TGTGCCAGTAGAGGGGAAGGCTATGGCTACACCTTC. It is translated as CASRGEGYGYTF.

The CDR3 DNA sequence: TGTGCCAGCAGTGGGTCGGGGGTGAAGACCCAGTACTTC. Translation: CASSGSGVKTQYF. V and J are TRBV6-2 or TRBV6-3 and TRBJ2-5; TRBD2 is a possible D gene (6 bases). V was pared by 5 bases and J by 6 bases, with 13 bases between. Germline V gene data show CDR1 as MNHEY and CDR2 as SVGEGT. The CDR3 length is 13 residues.

The genes are TRBV3-1 and TRBJ2-7, with D maybe TRBD1 (5 bases). The V gene's germline CDR1 is LGHDT and CDR2 YNNKEL (reference sequence). This CDR3 spans 12 amino acids. Trimming cost V 3 bases and J 8 bases, with 11 bases left between them. The CDR3 DNA follows: TGTGCCAGCAGCCAGCCTGCAGGGAAGCAGTACTTC. This translates into CASSQPAGKQYF.

The chain uses TRBV5-1 and TRBJ2-3, with a tentative D call TRBD2 (5 bases). V shed 0 bases and J shed 5 bases, with 10 bases lying between them. The CDR3 contains 14 residues. CDR1 and CDR2 (germline): SGHRS, YFSETQ. The CDR3 is CASSLERAGDTQYF. In DNA, the CDR3 is TGCGCCAGCAGCTTGGAACGGGCGGGAGATACGCAGTATTTT.

The rearrangement joins TRBV9 to TRBJ2-2, with D possibly called TRBD1 or TRBD2 (6 bases each). V lost 3 bases and J lost 5, with 14 bases in between. The CDR3 length is 15 residues. Germline lookup yields CDR1 SGDLS and CDR2 YYNGEE. CDR3 residues: CASSAGGLRTGELFF. CDR3 bases: TGTGCCAGCAGCGCTGGGGGGCTTAGGACCGGGGAGCTGTTTTTT.

This rearrangement joins TRBV27 to TRBJ2-7; D ambiguous. Germline V lookup: CDR1 MNHEY, CDR2 SMNVEV (reference sequence). The length of the CDR3 is 15 residues. The V end lost 2 bases, the J end lost 3 bases, and 14 bases lay between the germline ends. CDR3: CASSLEAGRNYEQYF. Written as DNA, the CDR3 is TGTGCCAGCAGTTTAGAGGCAGGAAGAAACTACGAGCAGTACTTC.

The CDR3 region has the DNA TGTGCCTGGGCGACAGGGCCCTCTGGAAACACCATATATTTT. Amino acid sequence: CAWATGPSGNTIYF. The chain is built from TRBV30 and TRBJ1-3, with 7 bases fitting TRBD1. The V and J ends lost 5 bases and 0 bases, in that order; junction bases with no gene match: 4. This CDR3 contains 14 residues. From germline, CDR1 is GTSNPN and CDR2 SVGIG (reference sequence).

V usage is TRBV5-1 and J usage is TRBJ2-3; 9 bases align to TRBD1. The V and J ends lost 4 bases and 12 bases, in that order; junction bases with no gene match: 6. Germline V gene data show CDR1 as SGHRS and CDR2 as YFSETQ. There are 12 residues in the CDR3. CDR3 coding DNA: TGCGCCAGCAGCCCACAGGGGGCCGCCCAGTATTTT. It yields the protein CASSPQGAAQYF.

This chain uses TRBV12-3 or TRBV12-4 with TRBJ2-7; no reliable D call. V shed 7 bases and J shed 0 bases, with 13 bases lying between them. The CDR3 sequence is 14 residues long. CDR3 DNA: TGTGCCAGCACCCTCGGAATAAGCTCCTACGAGCAGTACTTC. Protein: CASTLGISSYEQYF.

The chain carries TRBV18 and TRBJ1-1; no definite D call. Germline loops: CDR1 KGHSH, CDR2 LQKENI. V gave up 5 bases and J gave up 5 bases, with 6 bases separating them. The CDR3 loop spans 11 amino acids. CDR3 sequence reads: CASSAGTEAFF. The CDR3 DNA follows: TGTGCCAGCTCAGCAGGTACTGAAGCTTTCTTT.

The CDR3 loop is CASRGTGTNYGYTF. The CDR3, as DNA: TGTGCCAGTCGGGGGACAGGGACTAACTATGGCTACACCTTC. This sequence joins TRBV27 and TRBJ1-2; 9 bases line up with TRBD1. The CDR3 sequence is 14 residues long. Germline V gene sequence: CDR1 MNHEY, CDR2 SMNVEV (reference sequence). V lost 9 bases to trimming and J lost 0 bases; unmatched junction nucleotides: 5.